The 27 T cell receptor beta chains below all came from one sample that was sequenced in a study of T-cell memory formation after mild COVID-19. TCRdb called the 5' RACE reads again in MiXCR, with one record for every CDR3 protein. This sample has 110,000 to 150,000 distinct CDR3 sequences, with around 27% found just once. Sequenced input: PBMCs or a T cell subset sorted from them (not recorded which). These receptors were obtained from an adult woman who had mild COVID-19 (a few samples of this study predate the infection). Cell type and time point are not known.

The chain is built from TRBV6-1 and TRBJ2-7; tentative D call: TRBD1 (7 bases). Trimming shortened V by 1 base and J by 4 bases, and 11 bases separated the two germline ends. The CDR3 consists of 14 residues. CDR1 MNHNS and CDR2 SASEGT come from the germline V gene. CDR3 region: CASSEEAGGYEQYF. The CDR3 DNA reads TGTGCCAGCAGTGAAGAGGCAGGGGGGTACGAGCAGTACTTC.

This clonotype came up a few times. The chain is built from TRBV5-1 and TRBJ1-2; no definite D call. V was cut by 4 bases and J by 5 bases, with 12 bases left in between. The germline gives CDR1 SGHRS, CDR2 YFSETQ. The length of the CDR3 is 13 residues. The CDR3 nucleotides read TGCGCCAGCAGCCCACCGGAGGCATATGGCTACACCTTC. Translated: CASSPPEAYGYTF.

The rearrangement joins TRBV20-1 to TRBJ1-2; a weak D match, TRBD1 (5 bases). CDR3 length: 15 residues. V gave up 0 bases and J gave up 7 bases, with 18 bases separating them. Per germline, CDR1 DFQATT and CDR2 SNEGSKA (reference sequence). Here the CDR3 DNA reads TGCAGTGCTAGAGATGCGACAGACGCTTGGGGTGGCTACACCTTC. Amino acids: CSARDATDAWGGYTF.

The chain uses TRBV14 and TRBJ2-1, with 9 nucleotides matching TRBD2. V was pared by 0 bases and J by 4 bases, with 4 bases of the junction left unmatched. Germline loops: CDR1 SGHDN, CDR2 FVKESK. CDR3 size: 16 residues. DNA for the CDR3: TGTGCCAGCAGCCAAGAGCCTAGCGGGACGTACAATGAGCAGTTCTTC. Translated, it gives CASSQEPSGTYNEQFF.

This clonotype was counted a few times. The rearrangement joins TRBV4-1 to TRBJ2-7, with unresolved D. Per the germline V gene, CDR1 is MGHRA and CDR2 is YSYEKL. The length of the CDR3 is 14 residues. Trimming removed 1 base at V and 4 bases at J, with 11 bases between. The chain's CDR3 is CASSQGHGIYEQYF. Written as DNA, the CDR3 is TGCGCCAGCAGCCAAGGGCACGGAATATACGAGCAGTACTTC.

For this clonotype: The conserved closing phenylalanine or tryptophan is absent in this CDR3, likely reflecting a read error. No DNA is shown, since the ends of the CDR3 on it are uncertain; the CDR3 is the one TCRdb lists. The rearrangement uses TRBV7-9 and TRBJ1-1. CDR1 is SEHNR and CDR2 is FQNEAQ in the germline V gene (reference sequence). The CDR3 length is 10 residues, termini included. CDR3 sequence reads: CASSPDLAVI.

The rearrangement joins TRBV3-1 to TRBJ2-7; perhaps TRBD2 as D (6 bases). Between the trimmed V and J ends, which lost 1 base and 0 bases, there was a span of 22 bases. Germline V gene lookup returns CDR1 LGHDT and CDR2 YNNKEL (reference sequence). The length of the CDR3 is 19 residues. The CDR3 sequence: CASSQGLWTWRENSYEQYF. The CDR3 DNA is TGTGCCAGCAGCCAAGGGCTTTGGACGTGGCGGGAAAACTCCTACGAGCAGTACTTC.

This clonotype was seen more than once but under ten times. The rearrangement uses TRBV29-1 and TRBJ1-1; D remains unclear. Germline values: CDR1 SQVTM, CDR2 ANQGSEA. This CDR3 has 10 residues. The V end was cut by 5 bases, the J end by 10 bases, with 11 bases between. CDR3: CSVIPGGAFF. In DNA, the CDR3 is TGCAGCGTTATCCCGGGAGGAGCTTTCTTT.

The chain employs TRBV6-6 and TRBJ2-2; the D gene could be TRBD1 or TRBD2 (5 bases each). This CDR3 comprises 17 residues. From germline, CDR1 is MNHNY and CDR2 SVGAGI (reference sequence). V lost 2 bases and J 3 bases, leaving 16 bases between the germline ends. The CDR3, as DNA: TGTGCCAGCAGTTACCCCGACCCAAGGGGAGACACCGGGGAGCTGTTTTTT. Translated: CASSYPDPRGDTGELFF.

The chain has TRBV7-9 and TRBJ2-1; the D call may be TRBD1 or TRBD2 (5 bases each). The V gene's germline CDR1 is SEHNR and CDR2 FQNEAQ (reference sequence). V gave up 5 bases and J gave up 5 bases, with 16 bases separating them. The CDR3 is made up of 15 amino acids. The CDR3 nucleotides are TGTGCCAGCAGCCGACCACTGGGACCGCACAATGAGCAGTTCTTC. It yields the protein CASSRPLGPHNEQFF. Full variable domain (missing parts from reference TRBV7-9 and TRBJ2-1): DTGVSQNPRHKITKRGQNVTFRCDPISEHNRLYWYRQTLGQGPEFLTYFQNEAQLEKSRLLSDRFSAERPKGSFSTLEIQRTEQGDSAMYLCASSRPLGPHNEQFFGPGTRLTVL.

The DNA of the CDR3 is TGCGCCAGCAGTGTTAATGAAAAACTGTTTTTT. Residues: CASSVNEKLFF. This sequence joins TRBV5-1 and TRBJ1-4; no definite D call. V gave up 5 bases and J gave up 4 bases, with 3 bases separating them. The length of the CDR3 is 11 residues. Per the germline V gene, CDR1 is SGHRS and CDR2 is YFSETQ.

This clonotype was observed a few times. In DNA form, the CDR3 reads TGTGCCAGCAGCTTGGCCGCGGGGCTAGCCGCCTACGAGCAGTACTTC. Its translation: CASSLAAGLAAYEQYF. This chain connects TRBV5-6 to TRBJ2-7; D may be TRBD2 (6 bases). Germline values: CDR1 SGHDT, CDR2 YYEEEE. The CDR3 is made up of 16 amino acids. The V and J ends lost 0 bases and 2 bases respectively, with 15 bases between them.

V and J are TRBV20-1 and TRBJ2-7, with TRBD1 as a possible D gene (6 bases). With 1 base removed from V and 3 bases from J, the gap between germline ends came to 19 bases. The germline CDR1 and CDR2 sequences are DFQATT and SNEGSKA (reference sequence). The CDR3 length is 16 residues. The chain's CDR3 is CSARGWGQKIGYEQYF. As DNA, the CDR3 is TGCAGTGCTAGAGGGTGGGGGCAGAAGATCGGCTACGAGCAGTACTTC.

In this sample, this clonotype turned up a few times. The chain recombines TRBV7-6 with TRBJ2-1; D possibly corresponds to TRBD2 (5 bases). Germline loops: CDR1 SGHVS, CDR2 FNYEAQ. This CDR3 comprises 18 residues. The V gene lost 1 base and the J gene lost 4 bases, with 20 bases spanning the gap. The CDR3 DNA follows: TGTGCCAGCAGCTTAGTACAGCCGGGGATGAGGGTATACAATGAGCAGTTCTTC. Translating gives CASSLVQPGMRVYNEQFF.

The V gene is TRBV3-1, the J gene TRBJ1-1; TRBD1 matches 7 bases. The CDR3 length is 15 residues. With V trimmed by 1 base and J by 11 bases, 13 bases remained unmatched. The germline V gene encodes CDR1 LGHDT and CDR2 YNNKEL (reference sequence). The CDR3 loop reads CASSQASQGLYLAFF. The CDR3 DNA is TGTGCCAGCAGCCAAGCCTCACAGGGGTTGTATCTTGCTTTCTTT.

The gene calls are TRBV24-1 and TRBJ2-1; D unclear. Trimming removed 3 bases from V and 6 bases from J, with 8 bases in between. This CDR3 region has 13 residues. The germline gives CDR1 KGHDR, CDR2 SFDVKD. DNA of the CDR3: TGTGCCACCAGTGATCAGTCAGGCAATGAGCAGTTCTTC. Its protein product is CATSDQSGNEQFF.

The chain uses TRBV9 and TRBJ1-2; tentatively, D is TRBD1 (5 bases). Germline assignment: CDR1 SGDLS and CDR2 YYNGEE. Trimming took 0 bases from V and 5 from J, leaving 14 bases between them. The CDR3 spans 15 residues. In DNA, the CDR3 is TGTGCCAGCAGCGTAGGGGACGCCCAAGCATATGGCTACACCTTC. It specifies CASSVGDAQAYGYTF.

This chain joins TRBV29-1 and TRBJ2-3; the D is unclear. The CDR3 totals 15 residues. Trimming cost V 6 bases and J 4 bases, with 20 bases left between them. CDR1 and CDR2 (germline): SQVTM, ANQGSEA. CDR3 residues: CSVPAWPRSSDTQYF. CDR3 bases: TGCAGCGTCCCTGCCTGGCCTCGAAGCTCAGATACGCAGTATTTT.

The chain combines TRBV3-1 with TRBJ2-7; 14 bases agree with TRBD2. V lost 0 bases, J lost 4 bases, and 5 bases stayed unmatched. This CDR3 spans 17 amino acids. Germline V gives CDR1 LGHDT, CDR2 YNNKEL (reference sequence). CDR3 sequence (DNA): TGTGCCAGCAGCCAAGAGACGGGACTAGCGGGGGTATACGAGCAGTACTTC. Its translation: CASSQETGLAGVYEQYF.

The V and J genes are TRBV5-1 and TRBJ2-7, with TRBD1 matching over 8 bases. Per germline, CDR1 SGHRS and CDR2 YFSETQ. The CDR3 loop spans 13 amino acids. V trimming: 3 bases; J trimming: 3 bases; junction bases outside the gene matches: 2. The CDR3, as DNA: TGCGCCAGCAGCTACGACAGGGGCTACGAGCAGTACTTC. Amino acid sequence: CASSYDRGYEQYF.

This rearrangement joins TRBV4-1 to TRBJ1-2; TRBD1 might be the D (6 bases). This CDR3 comprises 15 residues. Trimming left V 3 bases short and J 1 base short, with 12 bases between. The germline CDR1 and CDR2 sequences are MGHRA and YSYEKL. CDR3 sequence (DNA): TGCGCCAGCAGCCAGGGGGCCGGGAATAACTATGGCTACACCTTC. This gives the protein CASSQGAGNNYGYTF.

The V gene is TRBV20-1, the J gene TRBJ1-1; D unresolved. Germline values: CDR1 DFQATT, CDR2 SNEGSKA (reference sequence). The CDR3 covers 12 residues. V lost 0 bases to trimming and J lost 8 bases, with 10 bases between them. The CDR3 region has the DNA TGCAGTGCTAGAGACTTAGGCATAGAAGCTTTCTTT. It encodes CSARDLGIEAFF.

This chain connects TRBV9 to TRBJ2-1; tentatively, D is TRBD2 (5 bases). Germline V gene lookup returns CDR1 SGDLS and CDR2 YYNGEE. This CDR3 comprises 15 residues. V lost 0 bases and J 8 bases, leaving 15 bases between the germline ends. The CDR3 here is CASSVAFGPGDEQFF. The CDR3 DNA sequence: TGTGCCAGCAGCGTAGCTTTTGGCCCCGGGGATGAGCAGTTCTTC. The variable domain in full, with the rest retrieved from reference TRBV9 and TRBJ2-1, is DSGVTQTPKHLITATGQRVTLRCSPRSGDLSVYWYQQSLDQGLQFLIQYYNGEERAKGNILERFSAQQFPDLHSELNLSSLELGDSALYFCASSVAFGPGDEQFFGPGTRLTVL.

The chain is built from TRBV12-3 or TRBV12-4 and TRBJ2-5; a weak D match, TRBD2 (5 bases). The CDR3 loop spans 16 amino acids. V dropped 3 bases and J dropped 4 bases, with 18 bases sitting between them. In DNA form, the CDR3 reads TGTGCCAGCAGTTTCCCTGGTGGGAGCGTGGGAGAGACCCAGTACTTC. It is translated as CASSFPGGSVGETQYF.

This clonotype was counted between two and nine times. The rearrangement uses TRBV6-1 and TRBJ2-7; 7 positions match TRBD1. The V gene end was trimmed by 5 bases and the J gene end by 3 bases; junction bases not matched to a gene: 10. The CDR3 covers 15 residues. Germline assignment: CDR1 MNHNS and CDR2 SASEGT. This CDR3 reads CASSKRTGRYYEQYF. DNA for the CDR3: TGTGCCAGCAGTAAAAGGACAGGTCGCTACTACGAGCAGTACTTC.

CDR3 DNA sequence: TGCAGCGTTGATTCCGGGGACACGGGTTGGAATGGCTACACCTTC. It encodes CSVDSGDTGWNGYTF. The V call is TRBV29-1, the J call TRBJ1-2; D is perhaps TRBD1 (6 bases). Deletions cut 3 bases from V and 6 bases from J, with 20 bases between. The CDR3 has 15 residues. Germline V CDR1 and CDR2: SQVTM, ANQGSEA.

The V call is TRBV6-1, the J call TRBJ2-1; D call uncertain. Germline V gene lookup returns CDR1 MNHNS and CDR2 SASEGT. This CDR3 has 10 residues. V lost 8 bases and J 7 bases, leaving 6 bases between the germline ends. CDR3 sequence: CASWRNEQFF. CDR3 bases: TGTGCCAGCTGGCGAAATGAGCAGTTCTTC.